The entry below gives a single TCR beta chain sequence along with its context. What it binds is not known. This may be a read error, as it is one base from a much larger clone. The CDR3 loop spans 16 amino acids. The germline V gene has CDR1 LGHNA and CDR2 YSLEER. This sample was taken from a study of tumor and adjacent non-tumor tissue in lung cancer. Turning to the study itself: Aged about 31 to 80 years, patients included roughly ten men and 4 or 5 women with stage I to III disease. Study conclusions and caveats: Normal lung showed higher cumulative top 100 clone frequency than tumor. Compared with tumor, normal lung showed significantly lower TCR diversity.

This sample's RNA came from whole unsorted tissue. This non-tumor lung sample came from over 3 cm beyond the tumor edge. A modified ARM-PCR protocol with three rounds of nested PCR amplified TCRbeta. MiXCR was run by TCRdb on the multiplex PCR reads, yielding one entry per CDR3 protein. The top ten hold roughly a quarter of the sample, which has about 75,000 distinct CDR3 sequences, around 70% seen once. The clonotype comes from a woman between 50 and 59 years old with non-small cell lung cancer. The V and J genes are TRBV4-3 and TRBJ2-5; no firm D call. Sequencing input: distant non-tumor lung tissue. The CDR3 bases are TGCGCCAGCAGCCAATTAGTATCTCTCCCACAAGAGACCCAGTGCTTC. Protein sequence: CASSQLVSLPQETQCF.